This T cell receptor beta chain was observed in a study of T-cell reconstitution after alpha-beta-depleted transplantation in children. Unique molecular identifiers were used to barcode this TCRbeta library. TCRdb ran MiXCR on the PCR reads and lists one entry per CDR3 protein. The sample yields about 980,000 distinct CDR3 sequences, around 30% seen once. The CDR3 has 15 amino acids. V was shortened by 5 bases and J by 0 bases, with 14 bases between the two germline ends. The chain uses TRBV12-3 or TRBV12-4 and TRBJ2-7; tentatively, D is TRBD1 or TRBD2 (5 bases each). The sequences come from PBMCs, mostly from graft donor cells, collected 360 days after TCRalphabeta/CD19-depleted stem cell transplant. The clonotype comes from a boy less than two years old who had a stem cell transplant for SCID, so the T cells may come from the graft donor. The CDR3 here is CASSVPGTVSYEQYF. CDR3 nucleotides: TGTGCCAGCAGTGTCCCCGGGACCGTCTCCTACGAGCAGTACTTC.